Below, one T cell receptor (beta chain) is given with its context. The sample comes from a study of T cell responses to AZD1222 COVID-19 vaccine. Study overall: Second-dose intervals near 4 or 12 weeks were combined.

Sequencing was performed with immunoSEQ multiplex PCR; in TCRdb, only in-frame clones are kept and a portion is missing. The table lists some 120,000 clones, 75% to 95% of them singletons, with under 3.5% in the top ten. V shed 6 bases, J shed 4 bases, and the junction held 4 bases outside the gene matches. This CDR3 has 15 residues. Germline CDR1 is MNHEY and CDR2 is SVGAGI. The sequencing here drew on peripheral blood, taken on day 0 of AZD1222 vaccination. This TCR was sampled from an adult in good health. The chain is built from TRBV6-5 and TRBJ2-2; 11 bases match TRBD1. The CDR3 loop is CASRQGQGGTGELFF. The CDR3 bases are TGTGCCAGCAGACAGGGACAGGGGGGCACCGGGGAGCTGTTTTTT.